The 16 T cell receptor beta chains listed next were all sequenced from one sample in a study of blood T cell repertoires in COVID-19 (dated by TCRdb to about 2020). Libraries came from the immunoSEQ multiplex PCR assay. As stored in TCRdb, this immuneACCESS dataset retains in-frame rearrangements with V and J assigned. A fraction of the clones does not appear; measured against another copy, unresolved V genes explain less than half of the discrepancy, and the remainder lacks a known reason. The sample includes 300,000 to 400,000 clones, with about 89% observed a single time. The ten top clones hold 2.3% of the sample. The sequenced sample was peripheral blood. The source is a woman aged 55-69 years with COVID-19, enrolled during active disease.

The rearrangement uses TRBV12-3 or TRBV12-4 and TRBJ1-2, with TRBD1 matching over 7 bases. The CDR3 spans 13 residues. J was trimmed by 8 bases and V by 4 bases; bases with no gene match: 7. CDR3 nucleotide sequence: TGTGCCAGCAGTTACGACAGGGTGCAGGGCTACACCTTC. Encoded protein: CASSYDRVQGYTF.

CDR3 nucleotide sequence: TGTGCCAGCAGCCTACAAAGGGGCGCTACCGGAAACACCATATATTTT. Translating it yields CASSLQRGATGNTIYF. The J gene is TRBJ1-3, the V gene TRBV7-2; tentative D call: TRBD1 (5 bases). The germline V and J ends were trimmed by 5 bases and 4 bases, with 18 bases remaining between them. The CDR3 is 16 residues long. Per the germline V gene, CDR1 is SGHTA and CDR2 is FQGNSA.

This rearrangement joins TRBV7-9 to TRBJ2-3; a possible D gene is TRBD1 (6 bases). Trimming left V 5 bases short and J 2 bases short, with 14 bases between. Per the germline V gene, CDR1 is SEHNR and CDR2 is FQNEAQ (reference sequence). This CDR3 has 15 amino acids. CDR3 sequence reads: CASSPQGMITDTQYF. CDR3 nucleotide sequence: TGTGCCAGCAGCCCCCAGGGGATGATCACAGATACGCAGTATTTT.

The chain is built from TRBV13 and TRBJ1-4; 7 nucleotides agree with TRBD1. The ends lost 3 bases at V and 7 bases at J; junction bases unmatched: 8. The CDR3 sequence is 15 residues long. Germline values: CDR1 PRHDT, CDR2 FYEKMQ (reference sequence). CDR3 sequence reads: CASSFTGTVGEKLFF. CDR3 DNA sequence: TGTGCCAGCAGCTTCACCGGGACAGTTGGTGAAAAACTGTTTTTT.

The chain employs TRBV6-6 and TRBJ2-5; 8 nucleotides line up with TRBD2. The germline CDR1 and CDR2 sequences are MNHNY and SVGAGI (reference sequence). Trimming at V came to 8 bases and at J to 1 base, leaving 3 bases not matched to a gene. The CDR3 sequence is 13 residues long. The CDR3 reads CASGTSGQETQYF. The CDR3, as DNA: TGTGCCAGCGGAACTAGCGGCCAAGAGACCCAGTACTTC.

This rearrangement joins TRBV6-2 or TRBV6-3 to TRBJ2-7; unclear D gene. V was cut by 5 bases and J by 4 bases, with 6 bases left in between. The CDR3 spans 11 residues. The germline CDR1 and CDR2 sequences are MNHEY and SVGEGT. CDR3 bases: TGTGCCAGCAGTGGCTGGTACGAGCAGTACTTC. Translating gives CASSGWYEQYF.

J is TRBJ2-7 and V is TRBV6-6; D is possibly TRBD2 (6 bases). The V end lost 0 bases, the J end lost 0 bases, and 9 bases lay between the germline ends. CDR1 MNHNY and CDR2 SVGAGI come from the germline V gene (reference sequence). This CDR3 spans 15 amino acids. CDR3 DNA sequence: TGTGCCAGCAGTTACTCGGCGGGGTCCTCCTACGAGCAGTACTTC. Its translation: CASSYSAGSSYEQYF.

This clone was seen only once. The V call is TRBV3-1 (or the pseudogene TRBV3-2), the J call TRBJ2-7; TRBD2 matches 8 bases. This CDR3 has 11 amino acids. Germline loops: CDR1 LGHDT, CDR2 YNNKEL (reference sequence). The V segment lost 11 bases and the J segment 5 bases; nucleotides outside the gene matches: 5. The CDR3 bases are TGTGCCTGCCAGCGGGGGAACGAGCAGTACTTC. Protein product: CACQRGNEQYF.

The rearrangement links TRBV29-1 to TRBJ1-2, with D possibly being TRBD1 (5 bases). The CDR3 has 13 residues. Germline loops: CDR1 SQVTM, CDR2 ANQGSEA. V lost 1 base and J 2 bases, leaving 8 bases between the germline ends. CDR3 sequence (DNA): TGCAGCGTTGAAGCGGCAGGGAACTATGGCTACACCTTC. The encoded protein is CSVEAAGNYGYTF.

This clone was found once. V gene TRBV14 combines with J gene TRBJ1-4, with D unresolved. V was pared by 0 bases and J by 0 bases, with 11 bases between. Per germline, CDR1 SGHDN and CDR2 FVKESK. The CDR3 is made up of 17 amino acids. The CDR3 sequence is CASSQETGIATNEKLFF. The CDR3 DNA is TGTGCCAGCAGCCAAGAAACTGGTATTGCAACTAATGAAAAACTGTTTTTT.

The chain joins TRBV28 to TRBJ1-4; 11 positions agree with TRBD1. CDR1 and CDR2 from the germline V gene are MDHEN and SYDVKM. The CDR3 covers 15 residues. V shed 6 bases, J shed 7 bases, and the junction held 7 bases outside the gene matches. The chain's CDR3 is CASSLPGTGGEKLFF. DNA of the CDR3: TGTGCCAGCAGCCTACCAGGGACAGGGGGTGAAAAACTGTTTTTT.

This chain connects TRBV11-1 to TRBJ1-3; D remains unclear. Looked up from germline, CDR1 is SGHAT and CDR2 is FQDESV (reference sequence). Trimming pared 5 bases from V and 0 bases from J, leaving 8 bases between. This CDR3 has 14 amino acids. The CDR3 DNA follows: TGTGCCAGCAGCCGACGGAGCTCTGGAAACACCATATATTTT. It is translated as CASSRRSSGNTIYF.

The chain is built from TRBV5-4 and TRBJ1-4; 7 bases align to TRBD1. Looked up from germline, CDR1 is SGHNT and CDR2 is YYREEE (reference sequence). The CDR3 covers 15 residues. The trim removed 8 bases at V and 0 bases at J, leaving 7 bases unmatched. The CDR3 nucleotides read TGTGCCAGTCGACAGGGACCTTCAACTAATGAAAAACTGTTTTTT. Its translation: CASRQGPSTNEKLFF.

This clone appeared a single time. The rearrangement uses TRBV12-3 or TRBV12-4 and TRBJ2-3; D may be TRBD1 (5 bases). Trimming left V 6 bases short and J 8 bases short, with 12 bases between. The CDR3 is 12 residues long. The CDR3 spells CASSRQRSTQYF. The CDR3 region has the DNA TGTGCCAGCAGCCGACAGCGAAGTACGCAGTATTTT.

The genes are TRBV6-5 and TRBJ1-5; a possible D gene is TRBD1 (5 bases). Germline V CDR1 and CDR2: MNHEY, SVGAGI. CDR3 length: 14 amino acids. The germline V and J ends were trimmed by 6 bases and 7 bases, with 16 bases remaining between them. The CDR3 is CASSQQAGWQPQHF. In DNA form, the CDR3 reads TGTGCCAGCAGCCAACAGGCCGGTTGGCAGCCCCAGCATTTT.

This rearrangement joins TRBV6-5 to TRBJ1-2, with TRBD1 matching over 8 bases. The V segment lost 10 bases and the J segment 4 bases; nucleotides outside the gene matches: 5. In germline, CDR1 is MNHEY, CDR2 SVGAGI. The CDR3 runs to 12 residues. CDR3 DNA: TGTGCCACCAGGGACAGGAGCTATGGCTACACCTTC. Residues: CATRDRSYGYTF.